The 17 T cell receptor beta chains below were found in one sample sequenced in a study of T-cell memory formation after mild COVID-19 (dated by TCRdb to the early 2020s). The method behind the library was 5' RACE. TCRdb names Illumina NovaSeq 6000 as the instrument used. TCRdb applied fastp at Q25 and MiXCR to the public reads, then kept only in-frame beta chains. Records with the same CDR3 protein are collapsed into one entry carrying the most frequent genes and DNA. Across this sample there are about 470,000 distinct CDR3 sequences, with roughly 25% seen only once. Roughly an eighth of the sample is taken by the ten largest. Sequencing was done on a sample of PBMCs or a T cell subset sorted from them (not recorded which). The receptors come from an adult woman who had mild COVID-19 (a few samples of this study predate the infection). The sample titles of this study are shuffled in the database, so cell type and time point are left out; the donor was told from shared clones.

This clonotype occurred many times. The chain links TRBV10-3 to TRBJ2-7; no definite D call. The ends were cut back, 4 bases at V and 2 bases at J, with 9 bases in the middle. The V gene's germline CDR1 is ENHRY and CDR2 SYGVKD. The CDR3 loop spans 13 amino acids. The CDR3 here is CAISGVRTYEQYF. CDR3 nucleotide sequence: TGTGCCATCAGTGGGGTTAGAACCTACGAGCAGTACTTC.

The J gene is TRBJ1-2, the V gene TRBV7-2; D call uncertain. The V end was cut by 10 bases, the J end by 3 bases, with 18 bases between. The length of the CDR3 is 14 residues. CDR1 and CDR2 (germline): SGHTA, FQGNSA. The CDR3 region is CAITAGNGDYGYTF. DNA for the CDR3: TGTGCCATAACCGCCGGGAATGGGGACTATGGCTACACCTTC.

CDR3 nucleotide sequence: TGTGCCAGCAGCCAAGGGACAGGTTTCTATGGCTACACCTTC. Translated, it gives CASSQGTGFYGYTF. This chain links TRBV14 with TRBJ1-2; TRBD1 aligns across 7 bases. From germline, CDR1 is SGHDN and CDR2 FVKESK. The CDR3 is 14 residues long. Trimming removed 1 base from V and 4 bases from J; junction bases left unmatched: 3. Variable domain in full (rest from reference TRBV14 and TRBJ1-2): EAGVTQFPSHSVIEKGQTVTLRCDPISGHDNLYWYRRVMGKEIKFLLHFVKESKQDESGMPNNRFLAERTGGTYSTLKVQPAELEDSGVYFCASSQGTGFYGYTFGSGTRLTVV.

J is TRBJ2-5 and V is TRBV5-1, with 9 bases fitting TRBD1. V lost 4 bases to trimming and J lost 5 bases; unmatched junction nucleotides: 3. CDR3 size: 13 residues. CDR1 is SGHRS, CDR2 YFSETQ, per germline. The CDR3 loop reads CASSRQGVETQYF. CDR3 bases: TGCGCCAGCAGCCGACAGGGGGTGGAGACCCAGTACTTC.

This chain uses TRBV4-1 with TRBJ1-1; D call uncertain. V gave up 2 bases and J gave up 5 bases, with 12 bases separating them. Germline V gives CDR1 MGHRA, CDR2 YSYEKL. This CDR3 region has 14 residues. The CDR3 spells CASSQKVARTEAFF. The CDR3, as DNA: TGCGCCAGCAGCCAAAAGGTAGCCCGAACTGAAGCTTTCTTT.

This sequence joins TRBV2 and TRBJ2-5; no firm D call. Between the trimmed V and J ends, which lost 5 bases and 2 bases, there was a span of 6 bases. CDR3 size: 12 residues. Germline values: CDR1 SNHLY, CDR2 FYNNEI. CDR3 sequence reads: CASSPKQETQYF. The CDR3, as DNA: TGTGCCAGCAGTCCCAAGCAAGAGACCCAGTACTTC.

This chain links TRBV5-1 with TRBJ2-5; the match to TRBD1 covers 8 bases. Germline trimming cut 4 bases from V and 0 bases from J; bases unmatched to any gene: 2. The CDR3 is 14 residues long. In germline, CDR1 is SGHRS, CDR2 YFSETQ. Written as DNA, the CDR3 is TGCGCCAGCAGCGCAGGGGGCTACCAAGAGACCCAGTACTTC. This gives the protein CASSAGGYQETQYF.

This clonotype was observed a few times. The CDR3 protein is CASSSLRVPKETQYF. In DNA form, the CDR3 reads TGTGCCAGCAGCTCTCTTCGGGTGCCCAAGGAGACCCAGTACTTC. V and J are TRBV5-6 and TRBJ2-5; D ambiguous. The CDR3 consists of 15 residues. Deletions cut 3 bases from V and 5 bases from J, with 17 bases between. Germline-derived CDR1 and CDR2 are SGHDT and YYEEEE.

This clonotype has a handful of counts. The rearrangement uses TRBV2 and TRBJ2-7; D remains unclear. The CDR3 is made up of 12 amino acids. V was cut by 4 bases and J by 3 bases, with 7 bases left in between. Germline V gene lookup returns CDR1 SNHLY and CDR2 FYNNEI. CDR3 coding DNA: TGTGCCAGCAGTGTTACAGACTACGAGCAGTACTTC. Residues: CASSVTDYEQYF.

V gene TRBV27 combines with J gene TRBJ2-7, with D possibly matching TRBD1 (6 bases). V was clipped by 3 bases and J by 0 bases, with 18 bases between them. CDR1 and CDR2 (germline): MNHEY, SMNVEV (reference sequence). This CDR3 spans 17 amino acids. CDR3 nucleotides: TGTGCCAGCAGTTTTCTCCCCGGGACACTGAGCTCCTACGAGCAGTACTTC. Translation: CASSFLPGTLSSYEQYF.

This clonotype was detected only a few times. V and J are TRBV9 and TRBJ2-7; D not resolved. With 2 bases removed from V and 0 bases from J, the gap between germline ends came to 12 bases. CDR3 size: 15 residues. In germline, CDR1 is SGDLS, CDR2 YYNGEE. CDR3 sequence (DNA): TGTGCCAGCAGCGTCTGGGCGGAGCCCTCCTACGAGCAGTACTTC. Protein: CASSVWAEPSYEQYF.

This chain uses TRBV7-9 with TRBJ2-5; either TRBD1 or TRBD2 may supply D (5 bases each). The CDR3 spans 14 residues. V lost 5 bases and J 5 bases, leaving 15 bases between the germline ends. CDR1 and CDR2 (germline): SEHNR, FQNEAQ (reference sequence). Here the CDR3 reads CASSARVSGETQYF. The DNA for the CDR3 is TGTGCCAGCAGCGCCAGGGTGAGCGGTGAGACCCAGTACTTC.

In this sample, this clonotype turned up a few times. The chain combines TRBV9 with TRBJ1-6, with D tentatively TRBD1 (6 bases). Trimming shortened V by 6 bases and J by 2 bases, and 9 bases separated the two germline ends. The length of the CDR3 is 14 residues. The germline gives CDR1 SGDLS, CDR2 YYNGEE. This CDR3 is CASNEGAYNSPLHF. The CDR3, as DNA: TGTGCCAGCAACGAGGGGGCCTATAATTCACCCCTCCACTTT.

The rearrangement uses TRBV7-3 and TRBJ1-1, with TRBD1 as a possible D gene (5 bases). CDR1 is SGHTA and CDR2 is FQGTGA in the germline V gene. The length of the CDR3 is 13 residues. V shed 2 bases and J shed 5 bases, with 9 bases lying between them. The CDR3 DNA reads as TGTGCCAGCAGCTTACAGGGCTTTACTGAAGCTTTCTTT. It translates to CASSLQGFTEAFF.

This clonotype was counted a few times. The genes are TRBV4-2 and TRBJ2-7; D is undetermined. The CDR3 extends over 14 amino acids. V was shortened by 4 bases and J by 2 bases, with 12 bases between the two germline ends. Per the germline V gene, CDR1 is LGHNA and CDR2 is YNFKEQ. CDR3 coding DNA: TGTGCCAGCAGCCCGAACCGTCTACCCTACGAGCAGTACTTC. This translates into CASSPNRLPYEQYF.

The rearrangement joins TRBV12-3 or TRBV12-4 to TRBJ1-1; no firm D call. V was trimmed by 2 bases and J by 0 bases, leaving 7 bases between them. The CDR3 extends over 14 amino acids. As DNA, the CDR3 is TGTGCCAGCAGTTTAATCGGATTGAACACTGAAGCTTTCTTT. Translated: CASSLIGLNTEAFF.

This sequence joins TRBV6-2 or TRBV6-3 and TRBJ2-7; 7 nucleotides line up with TRBD1. The CDR3 has 13 residues. Germline loops: CDR1 MNHEY, CDR2 SVGEGT. The trim removed 4 bases at V and 3 bases at J, leaving 3 bases unmatched. The CDR3: CASSSYRGYEQYF. The CDR3 DNA follows: TGTGCCAGCAGTTCCTACAGGGGCTACGAGCAGTACTTC.